This T cell receptor (beta chain) was recovered during a study of cytomegalovirus exposure and HLA in healthy donors. Broader study findings: Among CMV-associated TCR beta chains, most appeared HLA-restricted in a later analysis.

The PCR contained 60 Vbeta and 13 Jbeta primers. Profiling relied on immunoSEQ multiplex PCR, and the TCRdb table lists in-frame clones only, not all of them. The data hold about 150,000 clones, with around 80% observed a single time. There are 13 residues in the CDR3. Per the germline V gene, CDR1 is MNHEY and CDR2 is SVGAGI. Details on this clone: What it recognizes is unknown. A read error may account for a junction end that differs from germline. This CDR3 is also generated by other DNA sequences in the sample.

The chain employs TRBV6-5 and TRBJ1-2; 9 positions match TRBD1. The clonotype originates from a male donor in good health and CMV-seropositive. The sample was PBMCs. In DNA form, the CDR3 reads TGTGCTAGCAGTTACAGGGGGCCGGATGGCTACACCTTC. Its protein is CASSYRGPDGYTF.